There are many counts of the clone carrying this TCR beta chain. Its antigen is undetermined. These data originate in a study of T-cell reconstitution after alpha-beta-depleted transplantation in children. The V gene's germline CDR1 is MNHEY and CDR2 SVGAGI. V was clipped by 3 bases and J by 3 bases, with 12 bases between them. This CDR3 region has 15 residues. Library preparation (for TCRbeta) was performed with unique molecular identifiers. In TCRdb, the PCR reads were re-called with MiXCR into one record per CDR3 protein. The data contain about 3,300 distinct CDR3 sequences, roughly 30% of them singletons. Regarding the study as a whole: Alpha-beta T cells present about two months after transplant were reported to originate from several hundred expanded graft clones.

This chain links TRBV6-5 with TRBJ1-5; D is unresolved. This receptor was identified in a male patient aged 2 to 9 who had a stem cell transplant for acute myeloid leukemia, so the T cells may come from the graft donor. Material: PBMCs, mostly from graft donor cells, obtained 60 days after TCRalphabeta/CD19-depleted stem cell transplant. The chain's CDR3 is CASSYAQVNNQPQHF. In nucleotides, the CDR3 is TGTGCCAGCAGTTATGCGCAGGTTAACAATCAGCCCCAGCATTTT.